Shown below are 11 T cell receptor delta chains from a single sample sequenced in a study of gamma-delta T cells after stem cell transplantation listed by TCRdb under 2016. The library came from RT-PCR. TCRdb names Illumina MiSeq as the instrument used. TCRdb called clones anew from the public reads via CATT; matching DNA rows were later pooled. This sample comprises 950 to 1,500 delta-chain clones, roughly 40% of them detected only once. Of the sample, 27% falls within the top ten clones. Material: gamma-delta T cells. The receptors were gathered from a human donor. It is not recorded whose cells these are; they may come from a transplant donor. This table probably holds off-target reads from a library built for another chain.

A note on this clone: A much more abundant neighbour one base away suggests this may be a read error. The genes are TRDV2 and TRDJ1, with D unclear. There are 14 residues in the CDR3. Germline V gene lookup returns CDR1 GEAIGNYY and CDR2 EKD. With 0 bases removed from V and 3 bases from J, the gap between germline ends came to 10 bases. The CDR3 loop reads CACDTVMYADKLIF. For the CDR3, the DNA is TGTGCCTGTGACACCGTTATGTACGCCGATAAACTCATCTTT.

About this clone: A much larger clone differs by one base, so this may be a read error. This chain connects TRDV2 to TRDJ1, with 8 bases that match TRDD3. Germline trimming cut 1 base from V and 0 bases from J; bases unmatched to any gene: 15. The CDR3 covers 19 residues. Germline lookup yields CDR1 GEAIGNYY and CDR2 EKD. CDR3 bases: TGTGCCTGTGACACAGTGGGCCGGGGGATAATCATGGACACCGATAAACTCATCTTT. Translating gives CACDTVGRGIIMDTDKLIF.

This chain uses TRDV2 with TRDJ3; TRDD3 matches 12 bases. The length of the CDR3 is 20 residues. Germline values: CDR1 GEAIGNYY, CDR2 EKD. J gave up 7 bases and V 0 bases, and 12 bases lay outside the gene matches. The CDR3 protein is CACDTADLGDTHKDTRQMFF. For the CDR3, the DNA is TGTGCCTGTGACACCGCAGACCTGGGGGATACGCATAAAGACACCCGACAGATGTTTTTC.

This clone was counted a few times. The CDR3 nucleotides are TGTGCCTGTGACGCGATGTCCACCGATAAACTCATCTTT. Protein product: CACDAMSTDKLIF. The chain joins TRDV2 to TRDJ1; the D is unclear. Trimming removed 3 bases from V and 1 base from J, with 8 bases in between. From germline, CDR1 is GEAIGNYY and CDR2 EKD. This CDR3 region has 13 residues.

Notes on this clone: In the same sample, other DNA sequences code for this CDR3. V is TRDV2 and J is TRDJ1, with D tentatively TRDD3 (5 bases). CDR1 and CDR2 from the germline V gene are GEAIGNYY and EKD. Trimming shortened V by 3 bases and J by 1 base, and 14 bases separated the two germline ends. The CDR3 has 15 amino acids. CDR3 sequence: CACDPLGERTDKLIF. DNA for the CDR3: TGTGCCTGTGACCCTTTAGGGGAACGCACCGATAAACTCATCTTT.

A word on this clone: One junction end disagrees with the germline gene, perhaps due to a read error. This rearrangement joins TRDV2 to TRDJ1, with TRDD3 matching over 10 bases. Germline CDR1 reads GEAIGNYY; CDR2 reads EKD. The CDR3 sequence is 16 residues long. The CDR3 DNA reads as TGTGCCCGTGACACCGTTACTGGGGGATACACCGATAAACTCATCTTT. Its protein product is CARDTVTGGYTDKLIF.

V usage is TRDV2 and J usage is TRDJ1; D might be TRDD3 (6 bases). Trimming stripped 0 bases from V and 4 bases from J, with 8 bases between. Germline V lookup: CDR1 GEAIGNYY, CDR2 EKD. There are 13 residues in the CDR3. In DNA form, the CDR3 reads TGTGCCTGTGACACCGTTGGGGGCGATAAACTCATCTTT. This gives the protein CACDTVGGDKLIF.

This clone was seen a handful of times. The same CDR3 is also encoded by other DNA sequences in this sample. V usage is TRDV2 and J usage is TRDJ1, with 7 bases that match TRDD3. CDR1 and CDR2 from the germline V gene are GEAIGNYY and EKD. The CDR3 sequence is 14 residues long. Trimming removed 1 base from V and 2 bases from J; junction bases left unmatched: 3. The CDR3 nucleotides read TGTGCCTGTGACACGCTGGGGGCTACCGATAAACTCATCTTT. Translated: CACDTLGATDKLIF.

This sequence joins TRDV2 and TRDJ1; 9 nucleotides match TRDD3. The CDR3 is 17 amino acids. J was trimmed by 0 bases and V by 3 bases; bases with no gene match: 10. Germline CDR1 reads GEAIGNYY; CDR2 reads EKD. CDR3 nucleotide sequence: TGTGCCTGTGACCCTCTGGGGGATTTTAAGTACACCGATAAACTCATCTTT. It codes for CACDPLGDFKYTDKLIF.

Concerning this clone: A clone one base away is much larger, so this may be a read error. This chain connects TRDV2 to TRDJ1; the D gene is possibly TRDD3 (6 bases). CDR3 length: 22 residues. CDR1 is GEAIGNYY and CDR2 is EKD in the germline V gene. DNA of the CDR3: TGTGCCCGTGATGGACTCCAGACTGGGCTTCCCGTGGGGTCAGGGTACACCGATAAACTCATCTTT. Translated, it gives CARDGLQTGLPVGSGYTDKLIF.

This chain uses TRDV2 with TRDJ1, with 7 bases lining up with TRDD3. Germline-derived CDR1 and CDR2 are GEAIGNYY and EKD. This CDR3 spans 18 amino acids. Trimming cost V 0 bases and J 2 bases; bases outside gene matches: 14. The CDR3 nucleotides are TGTGCCTGTGACACCGTATCCACCTTGGGGGAGCCTACCGATAAACTCATCTTT. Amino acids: CACDTVSTLGEPTDKLIF.